Ten or more counts support the clone carrying this TCR beta chain. These data belong to a study of T cells in Graves' hyperthyroidism and ophthalmopathy. What was amplified from RNA transcripts were TCR beta CDR3 regions. The HTBI set primed first-round TCR CDR3 RT-PCR. TCRdb used MiXCR to reprocess the multiplex PCR reads, holding one entry per CDR3 protein. The sample has about 420,000 distinct CDR3 sequences, roughly 13% seen once. Newly diagnosed hyperthyroidism, duration under 2 months, in patients aged 18 to 65. Sequencing was done on a sample of blood. This sequence originates from a woman aged 18-30 years with Graves' hyperthyroidism.

The CDR3 region has the DNA TGTGCCAGCAGAAGCACAGGGAACAGCGACGAGCAGTACTTC. As protein: CASRSTGNSDEQYF. The chain links TRBV6-1 to TRBJ2-7, with D possibly matching TRBD1 (6 bases). This CDR3 comprises 14 residues. Trimming stripped 6 bases from V and 5 bases from J, with 17 bases between. Germline-derived CDR1 and CDR2 are MNHNS and SASEGT.